A selection of T cell receptor beta chains follows, all from one sample in a study of blood T cell repertoires in COVID-19. Here immunoSEQ multiplex PCR was the method, and the copy in TCRdb shows in-frame clones only, minus some. The sample shows 200,000 to 300,000 clones, 87% of them seen only once. The sequenced sample was peripheral blood. Receptors originate from a woman between 50 and 59 years old with acute or convalescent COVID-19. Both conserved end residues are trimmed from each CDR3.

j_call	v_call	cdr3_aa
TRBJ2-2	TRBV7-9	ASSRGPGELF
TRBJ1-5	TRBV28	ASRTGTGWNQPQH
TRBJ1-2	TRBV2	ASSETGTGVGYT
TRBJ1-1	TRBV5-1	ASSPGGSNTEAF
TRBJ2-1	TRBV7-6	ASSLDLAAYNEQF
TRBJ1-4	TRBV29-1	SVVGLSTNEKLF
TRBJ1-1	TRBV18	ASSRDRTYTEAF
TRBJ2-3	TRBV24-1	ATSAGSGIPDTQY
TRBJ2-7	TRBV6-2/TRBV6-3	ASSYSRDRVSITYEQY
TRBJ2-3	TRBV5-5	ASSYSGSTDTQY
TRBJ2-1	TRBV18	ASSPFERAYNEQF
TRBJ2-1	TRBV3-1/TRBV3-2	ASSQESWRGYNEQF
TRBJ1-4	TRBV5-1	ASSWTGGNEKLF
TRBJ2-1	TRBV9	ASSQDRYNEQF
TRBJ1-1	TRBV7-8	ASSHSGTEAF
TRBJ1-2	TRBV7-2	ASSFSDRSYGYT
TRBJ1-6	TRBV4-1	ASSHGLIRQGINSPLH
TRBJ1-2	TRBV9	ASSPRDTVRYGYT
TRBJ2-1	TRBV11-3	ASSLGRWDRENNEQF
TRBJ2-2	TRBV30	ARDSRTGELF
TRBJ2-3	TRBV5-1	ASSLALGHLGTDTQY
TRBJ2-2	TRBV5-1	ASSRSGNTNTGELF
TRBJ2-2	TRBV11-3	ASSLTGGQTGELF
TRBJ2-1	TRBV7-9	ASSSPAWQF
TRBJ2-2	TRBV27	ASSLISGTGGARTGELF
TRBJ2-4	TRBV27	ASSSDRVRNIQY
TRBJ1-3	TRBV13	ASSFLGTGVNTIY
TRBJ2-7	TRBV28	ASTGTGSPWTYEQY
TRBJ2-1	TRBV5-1	ASSLDSSYNEQF
TRBJ1-5	TRBV28	ASSSYSNQPQH
TRBJ2-5	TRBV7-9	ASSNVLAGGRETQY
TRBJ1-5	TRBV19	ASRSGNYNQPQH
TRBJ2-1	TRBV5-1	ASSLQTSEYNEQF
TRBJ1-6	TRBV2	ASNYYNSPLH
TRBJ1-5	TRBV6-6	ASSPKQGLNQPQH
TRBJ2-2	TRBV18	ASSPGTVNTGELF
TRBJ1-6	TRBV5-8	ASSPDRGQAPLH
TRBJ2-2	TRBV5-6	ASSFLAGDTGELF
TRBJ2-5	TRBV3-1/TRBV3-2	ASSRAQREGLIQY
TRBJ2-7	TRBV19	ARINRGRDTYEQY
TRBJ2-7	TRBV4-2	ASSQAGSQY
TRBJ2-5	TRBV13	ASSLTAGSLETQY
TRBJ2-3	TRBV7-3	ASSLNVVGDTQY
TRBJ1-1	TRBV28	ASSSMQEGNTEAF
TRBJ2-1	TRBV4-1	ASSEPGLDNEQF
TRBJ2-2	TRBV3-1/TRBV3-2	ASSRGEAYTGELF
TRBJ2-7	TRBV10-3	AISESTGEITYEQY
TRBJ2-7	TRBV27	ASRRTGGNGEQY
TRBJ2-2	TRBV7-3	ASSSEGLAGGLGTGELF
TRBJ2-1	TRBV15	ATSITGEEQF
TRBJ2-5	TRBV5-1	ASSLQGRVGETQY
TRBJ1-2	TRBV19	ASSTNGQAWGYT
TRBJ2-5	TRBV6-1	ASSESRRQETQY
TRBJ2-7	TRBV24-1	ATSDSAGTYYEQY
TRBJ1-6	TRBV7-2	ASSPMSRRGSNSPLH